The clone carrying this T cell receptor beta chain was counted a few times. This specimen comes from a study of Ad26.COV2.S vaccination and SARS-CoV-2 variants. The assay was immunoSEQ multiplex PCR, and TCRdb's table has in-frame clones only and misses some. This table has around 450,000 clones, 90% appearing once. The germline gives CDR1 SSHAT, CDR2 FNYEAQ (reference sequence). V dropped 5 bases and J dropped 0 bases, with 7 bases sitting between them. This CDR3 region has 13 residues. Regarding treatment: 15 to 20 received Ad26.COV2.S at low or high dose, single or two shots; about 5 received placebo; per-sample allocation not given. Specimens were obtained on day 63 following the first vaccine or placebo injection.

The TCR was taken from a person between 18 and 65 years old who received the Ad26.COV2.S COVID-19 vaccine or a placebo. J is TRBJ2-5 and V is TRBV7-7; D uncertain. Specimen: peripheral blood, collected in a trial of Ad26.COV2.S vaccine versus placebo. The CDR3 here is CASSPDYQETQYF. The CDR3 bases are TGTGCCAGCAGCCCTGACTACCAAGAGACCCAGTACTTC.